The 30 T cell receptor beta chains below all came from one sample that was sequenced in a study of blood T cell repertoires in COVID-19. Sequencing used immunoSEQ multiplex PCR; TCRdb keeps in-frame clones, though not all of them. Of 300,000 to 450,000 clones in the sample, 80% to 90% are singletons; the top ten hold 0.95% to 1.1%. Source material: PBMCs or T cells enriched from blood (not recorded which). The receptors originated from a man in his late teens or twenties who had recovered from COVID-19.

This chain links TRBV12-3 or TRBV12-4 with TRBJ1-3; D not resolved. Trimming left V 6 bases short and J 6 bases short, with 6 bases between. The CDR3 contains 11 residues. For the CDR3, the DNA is TGTGCCAGCAGACTCGTAAACACCATATATTTT. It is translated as CASRLVNTIYF.

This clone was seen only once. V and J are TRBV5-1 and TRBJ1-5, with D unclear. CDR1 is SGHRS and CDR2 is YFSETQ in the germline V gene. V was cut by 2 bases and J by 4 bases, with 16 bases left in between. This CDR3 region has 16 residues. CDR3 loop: CASSLGGSSPNQPQHF. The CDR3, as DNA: TGCGCCAGCAGCTTAGGTGGGAGCAGCCCAAATCAGCCCCAGCATTTT.

CDR3 region: CASSYVGWGGVPTDTQYF. The CDR3 DNA sequence: TGTGCCAGCAGTTACGTGGGGTGGGGGGGCGTCCCCACAGATACGCAGTATTTT. The rearrangement links TRBV6-8 to TRBJ2-3, with D perhaps matching TRBD2 (7 bases). Germline values: CDR1 MNHGY, CDR2 SAAAGT. The CDR3 spans 18 residues. The germline V and J ends were trimmed by 2 bases and 2 bases, with 20 bases remaining between them.

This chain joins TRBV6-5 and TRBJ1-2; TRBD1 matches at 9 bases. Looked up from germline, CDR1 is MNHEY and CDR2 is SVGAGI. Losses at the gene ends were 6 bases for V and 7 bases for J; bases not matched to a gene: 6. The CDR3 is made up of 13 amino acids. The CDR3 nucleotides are TGTGCCAGCAGCGGACAGGGGATCGGTGGCTACACCTTC. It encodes CASSGQGIGGYTF.

CDR3 nucleotides: TGTGCCAGCAGCCCAACAGGGGCCACAGATACGCAGTATTTT. Translation: CASSPTGATDTQYF. This chain connects TRBV7-9 to TRBJ2-3; 7 bases are shared with TRBD1. Unmatched junction bases numbered 4, after V lost 5 bases and J lost 2 bases. The germline V gene encodes CDR1 SEHNR and CDR2 FQNEAQ (reference sequence). This CDR3 comprises 14 residues. The whole variable domain, filled in from reference TRBV7-9 and TRBJ2-3, reads DTGVSQNPRHKITKRGQNVTFRCDPISEHNRLYWYRQTLGQGPEFLTYFQNEAQLEKSRLLSDRFSAERPKGSFSTLEIQRTEQGDSAMYLCASSPTGATDTQYFGPGTRLTVL.

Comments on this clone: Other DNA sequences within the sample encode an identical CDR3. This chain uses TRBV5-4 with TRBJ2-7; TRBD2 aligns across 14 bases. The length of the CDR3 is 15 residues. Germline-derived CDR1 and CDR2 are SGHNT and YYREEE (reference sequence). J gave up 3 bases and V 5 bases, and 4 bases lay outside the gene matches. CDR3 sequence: CASSSGTSGGYEQYF. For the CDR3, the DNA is TGTGCCAGCAGTAGTGGGACTAGCGGGGGCTACGAGCAGTACTTC.

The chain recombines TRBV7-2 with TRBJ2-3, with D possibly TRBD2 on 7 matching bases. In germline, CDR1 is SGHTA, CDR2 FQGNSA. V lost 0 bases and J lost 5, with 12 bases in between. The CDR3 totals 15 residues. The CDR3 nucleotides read TGTGCCAGCAGCTTAGCGGGAGGGGGTATAGATACGCAGTATTTT. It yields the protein CASSLAGGGIDTQYF.

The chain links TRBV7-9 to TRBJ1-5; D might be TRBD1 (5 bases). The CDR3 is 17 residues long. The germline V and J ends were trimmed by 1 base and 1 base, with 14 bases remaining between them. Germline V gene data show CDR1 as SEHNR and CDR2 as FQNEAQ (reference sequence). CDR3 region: CASSLESTAKSNQPQHF. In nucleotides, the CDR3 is TGTGCCAGCAGCTTAGAGTCGACAGCGAAGAGCAATCAGCCCCAGCATTTT.

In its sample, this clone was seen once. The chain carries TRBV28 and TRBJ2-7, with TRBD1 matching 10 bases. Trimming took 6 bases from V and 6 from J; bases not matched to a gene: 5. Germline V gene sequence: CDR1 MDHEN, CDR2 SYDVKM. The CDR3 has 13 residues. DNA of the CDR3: TGTGCCAGCAGGATCCGGGACAGGGGCGAGCAGTACTTC. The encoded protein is CASRIRDRGEQYF.

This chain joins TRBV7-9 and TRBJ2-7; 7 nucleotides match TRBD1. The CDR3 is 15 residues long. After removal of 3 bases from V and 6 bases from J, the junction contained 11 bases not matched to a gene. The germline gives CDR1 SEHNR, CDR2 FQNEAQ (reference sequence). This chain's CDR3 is CASSFPQGQNTEQYF. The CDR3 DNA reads TGTGCCAGCAGCTTCCCCCAGGGACAGAATACCGAGCAGTACTTC.

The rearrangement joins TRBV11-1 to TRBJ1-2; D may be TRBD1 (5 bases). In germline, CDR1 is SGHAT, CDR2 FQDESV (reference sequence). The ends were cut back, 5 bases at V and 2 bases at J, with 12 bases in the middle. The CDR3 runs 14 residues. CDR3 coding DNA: TGTGCCAGCAGCCAGGGACTGGAGAACTATGGCTACACCTTC. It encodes CASSQGLENYGYTF.

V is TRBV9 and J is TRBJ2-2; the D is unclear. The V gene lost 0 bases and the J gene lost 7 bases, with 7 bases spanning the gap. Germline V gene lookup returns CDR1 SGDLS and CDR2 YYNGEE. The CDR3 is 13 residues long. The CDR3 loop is CASSVERSGELFF. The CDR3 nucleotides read TGTGCCAGCAGCGTAGAACGGAGCGGGGAGCTGTTTTTT. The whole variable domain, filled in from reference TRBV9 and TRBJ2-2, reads DSGVTQTPKHLITATGQRVTLRCSPRSGDLSVYWYQQSLDQGLQFLIQYYNGEERAKGNILERFSAQQFPDLHSELNLSSLELGDSALYFCASSVERSGELFFGEGSRLTVL.

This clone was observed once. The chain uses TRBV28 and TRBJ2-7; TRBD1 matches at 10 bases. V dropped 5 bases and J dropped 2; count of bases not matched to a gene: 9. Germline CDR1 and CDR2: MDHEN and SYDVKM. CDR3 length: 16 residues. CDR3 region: CASSTSDRGRPYEQYF. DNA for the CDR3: TGTGCCAGCAGTACCTCAGACAGGGGGCGACCCTACGAGCAGTACTTC.

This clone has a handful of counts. CDR3 protein: CASSPPGEGVYGYTF. The CDR3 nucleotides read TGTGCCAGCTCACCACCGGGTGAAGGGGTCTATGGCTACACCTTC. The chain joins TRBV18 to TRBJ1-2; TRBD1 might be the D (5 bases). V dropped 0 bases and J dropped 4 bases, with 12 bases sitting between them. The germline V gene has CDR1 KGHSH and CDR2 LQKENI. This CDR3 is 15 amino acids long.

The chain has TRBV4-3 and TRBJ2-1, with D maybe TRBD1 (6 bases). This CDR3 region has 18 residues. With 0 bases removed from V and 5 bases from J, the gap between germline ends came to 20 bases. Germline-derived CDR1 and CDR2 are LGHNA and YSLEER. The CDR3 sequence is CASSQDPATGSINNEQFF. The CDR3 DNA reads TGCGCCAGCAGCCAAGATCCGGCCACAGGGTCAATAAACAATGAGCAGTTCTTC.

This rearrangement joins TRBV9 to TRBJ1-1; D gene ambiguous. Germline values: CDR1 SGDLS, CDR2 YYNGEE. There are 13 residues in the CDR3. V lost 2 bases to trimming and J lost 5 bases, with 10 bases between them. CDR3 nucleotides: TGTGCCAGCAGCGTCGCGGCAGATACTGAAGCTTTCTTT. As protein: CASSVAADTEAFF. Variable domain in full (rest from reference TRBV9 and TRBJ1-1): DSGVTQTPKHLITATGQRVTLRCSPRSGDLSVYWYQQSLDQGLQFLIQYYNGEERAKGNILERFSAQQFPDLHSELNLSSLELGDSALYFCASSVAADTEAFFGQGTRLTVV.

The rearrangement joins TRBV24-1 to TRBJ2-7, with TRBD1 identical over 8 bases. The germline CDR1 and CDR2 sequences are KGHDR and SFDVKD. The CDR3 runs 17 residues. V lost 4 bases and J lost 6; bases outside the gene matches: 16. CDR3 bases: TGTGCCACCAGTGACTCACCCCGGGACAGGAAGTTGGGCGAGCAGTACTTC. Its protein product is CATSDSPRDRKLGEQYF.

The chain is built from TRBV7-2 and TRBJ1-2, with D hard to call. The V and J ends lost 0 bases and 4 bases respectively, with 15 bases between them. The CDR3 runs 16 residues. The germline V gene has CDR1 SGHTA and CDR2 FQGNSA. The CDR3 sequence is CASSLAVQATSYGYTF. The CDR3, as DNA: TGTGCCAGCAGCTTAGCGGTGCAGGCAACGTCCTATGGCTACACCTTC. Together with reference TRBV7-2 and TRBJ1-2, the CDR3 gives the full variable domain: GAGVSQSPSNKVTEKGKDVELRCDPISGHTALYWYRQSLGQGLEFLIYFQGNSAPDKSGLPSDRFSAERTGGSVSTLTIQRTQQEDSAVYLCASSLAVQATSYGYTFGSGTRLTVV.

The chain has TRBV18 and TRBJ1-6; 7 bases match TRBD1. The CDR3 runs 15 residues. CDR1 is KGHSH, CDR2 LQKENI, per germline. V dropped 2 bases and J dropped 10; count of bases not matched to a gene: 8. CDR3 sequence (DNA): TGTGCCAGCTCACCATACGAGGGGGCAGGCTCACCCCTCCACTTT. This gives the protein CASSPYEGAGSPLHF. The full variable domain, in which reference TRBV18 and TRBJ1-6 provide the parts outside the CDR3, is NAGVMQNPRHLVRRRGQEARLRCSPMKGHSHVYWYRQLPEEGLKFMVYLQKENIIDESGMPKERFSAEFPKEGPSILRIQQVVRGDSAAYFCASSPYEGAGSPLHFGNGTRLTVT.

CDR3 DNA sequence: TGTGCCATCAGCAACAGGGATCAGCCCCAGCATTTT. It yields the protein CAISNRDQPQHF. This chain joins TRBV10-3 and TRBJ1-5; D is perhaps TRBD1 (6 bases). The CDR3 loop spans 12 amino acids. CDR1 is ENHRY and CDR2 is SYGVKD in the germline V gene. V dropped 6 bases and J dropped 5 bases, with 8 bases sitting between them.

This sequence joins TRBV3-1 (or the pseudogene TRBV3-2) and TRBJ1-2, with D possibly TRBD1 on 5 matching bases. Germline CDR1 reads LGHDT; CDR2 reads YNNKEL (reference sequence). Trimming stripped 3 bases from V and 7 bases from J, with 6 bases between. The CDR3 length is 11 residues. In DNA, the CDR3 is TGTGCCAGCAGCCACGGGGGTGGCTACACCTTC. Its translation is CASSHGGGYTF.

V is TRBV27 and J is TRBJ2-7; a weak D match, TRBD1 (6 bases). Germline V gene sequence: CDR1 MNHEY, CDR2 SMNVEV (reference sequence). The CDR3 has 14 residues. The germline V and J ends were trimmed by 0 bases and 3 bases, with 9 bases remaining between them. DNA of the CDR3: TGTGCCAGCAGTTTATCGGACAGTCTCTACGAGCAGTACTTC. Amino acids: CASSLSDSLYEQYF.

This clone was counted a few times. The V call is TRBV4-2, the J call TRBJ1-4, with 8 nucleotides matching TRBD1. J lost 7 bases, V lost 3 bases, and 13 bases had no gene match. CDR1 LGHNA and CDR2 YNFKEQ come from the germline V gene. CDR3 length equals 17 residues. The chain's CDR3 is CASSQGSQGAAGEKLFF. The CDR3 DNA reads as TGTGCCAGCAGCCAGGGCTCTCAGGGGGCTGCGGGTGAAAAACTGTTTTTT.

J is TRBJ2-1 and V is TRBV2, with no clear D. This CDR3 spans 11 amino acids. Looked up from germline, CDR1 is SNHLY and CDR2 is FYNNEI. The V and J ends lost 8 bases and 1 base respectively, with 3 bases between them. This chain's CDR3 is CASVSYNEQFF. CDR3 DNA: TGTGCCAGCGTATCCTACAATGAGCAGTTCTTC. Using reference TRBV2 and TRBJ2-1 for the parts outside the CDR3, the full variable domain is EPEVTQTPSHQVTQMGQEVILRCVPISNHLYFYWYRQILGQKVEFLVSFYNNEISEKSEIFDDQFSVERPDGSNFTLKIRSTKLEDSAMYFCASVSYNEQFFGPGTRLTVL.

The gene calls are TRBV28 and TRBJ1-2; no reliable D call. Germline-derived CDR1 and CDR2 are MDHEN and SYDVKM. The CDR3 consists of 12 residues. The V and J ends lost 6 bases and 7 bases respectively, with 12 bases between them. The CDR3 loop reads CASSPVRSGYTF. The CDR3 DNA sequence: TGTGCCAGCAGCCCGGTTCGGAGTGGCTACACCTTC.

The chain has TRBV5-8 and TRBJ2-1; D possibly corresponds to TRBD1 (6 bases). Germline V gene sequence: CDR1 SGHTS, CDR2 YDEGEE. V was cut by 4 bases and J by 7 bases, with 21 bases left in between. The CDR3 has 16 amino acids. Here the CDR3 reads CASSPWGTPVRNEQFF. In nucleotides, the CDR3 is TGTGCCAGCAGCCCGTGGGGGACACCGGTGCGGAATGAGCAGTTCTTC.

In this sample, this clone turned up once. The CDR3 bases are TGTGCCAGCAGCTTTTGGGGGGGCGCCCAGCCCCAGCATTTT. Protein product: CASSFWGGAQPQHF. This chain links TRBV5-4 with TRBJ1-5; tentative D call: TRBD1 (6 bases). V was cut by 2 bases and J by 7 bases, with 13 bases left in between. The CDR3 is 14 amino acids. Germline CDR1 SGHNT, CDR2 YYREEE (reference sequence). Supplemented by reference TRBV5-4 and TRBJ1-5, the full variable domain reads ETGVTQSPTHLIKTRGQQVTLRCSSQSGHNTVSWYQQALGQGPQFIFQYYREEENGRGNFPPRFSGLQFPNYSSELNVNALELDDSALYLCASSFWGGAQPQHFGDGTRLSIL.

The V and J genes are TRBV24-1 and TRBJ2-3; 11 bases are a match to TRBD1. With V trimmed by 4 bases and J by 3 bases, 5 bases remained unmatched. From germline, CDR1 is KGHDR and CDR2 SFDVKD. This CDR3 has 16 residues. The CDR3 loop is CATSDAGTGGTDTQYF. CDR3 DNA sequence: TGTGCCACCAGTGACGCCGGGACAGGGGGAACAGATACGCAGTATTTT.

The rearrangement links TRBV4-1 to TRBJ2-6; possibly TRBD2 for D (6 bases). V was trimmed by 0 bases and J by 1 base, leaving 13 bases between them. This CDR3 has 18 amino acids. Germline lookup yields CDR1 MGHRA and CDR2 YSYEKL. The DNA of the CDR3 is TGCGCCAGCAGCCAAGAATGGGGGGTAGAGTCTGGGGCCAACGTCCTGACTTTC. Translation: CASSQEWGVESGANVLTF.

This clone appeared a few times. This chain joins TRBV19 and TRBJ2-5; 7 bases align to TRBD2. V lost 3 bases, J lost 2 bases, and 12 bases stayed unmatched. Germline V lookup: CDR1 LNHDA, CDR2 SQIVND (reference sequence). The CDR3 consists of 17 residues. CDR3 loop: CASSILDQRGGQETQYF. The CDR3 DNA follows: TGTGCCAGTAGTATCCTCGACCAGCGGGGCGGTCAAGAGACCCAGTACTTC.